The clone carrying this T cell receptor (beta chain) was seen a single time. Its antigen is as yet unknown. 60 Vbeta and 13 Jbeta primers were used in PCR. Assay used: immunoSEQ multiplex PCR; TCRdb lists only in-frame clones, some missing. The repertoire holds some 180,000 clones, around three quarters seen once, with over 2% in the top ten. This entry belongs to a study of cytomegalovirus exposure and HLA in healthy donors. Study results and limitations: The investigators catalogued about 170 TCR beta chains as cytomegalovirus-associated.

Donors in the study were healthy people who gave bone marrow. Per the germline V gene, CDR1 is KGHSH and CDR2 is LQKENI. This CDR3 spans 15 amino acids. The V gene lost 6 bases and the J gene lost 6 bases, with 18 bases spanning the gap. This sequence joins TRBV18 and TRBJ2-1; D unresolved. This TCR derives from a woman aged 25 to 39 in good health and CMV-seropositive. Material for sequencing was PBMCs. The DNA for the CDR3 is TGTGCCAGCTCCCCCGGCCGCATGACATCCAATGAGCAGTTCTTC. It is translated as CASSPGRMTSNEQFF.